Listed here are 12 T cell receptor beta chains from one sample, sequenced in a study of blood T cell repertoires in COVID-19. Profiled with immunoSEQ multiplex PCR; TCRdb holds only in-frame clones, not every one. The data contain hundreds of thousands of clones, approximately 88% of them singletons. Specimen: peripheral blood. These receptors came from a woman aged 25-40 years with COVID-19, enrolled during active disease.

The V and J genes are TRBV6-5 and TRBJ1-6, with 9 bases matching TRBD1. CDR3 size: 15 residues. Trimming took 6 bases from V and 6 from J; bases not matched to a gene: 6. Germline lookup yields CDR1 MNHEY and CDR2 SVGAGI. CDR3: CASSSGTGLNSPLHF. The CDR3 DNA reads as TGTGCCAGCAGCTCCGGGACAGGGCTTAATTCACCCCTCCACTTT.

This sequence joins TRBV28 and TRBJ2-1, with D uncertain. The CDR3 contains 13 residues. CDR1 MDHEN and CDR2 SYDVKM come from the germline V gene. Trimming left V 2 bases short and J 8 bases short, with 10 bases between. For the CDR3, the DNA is TGTGCCAGCAGTTTAGTAGGCCGGGATGAGCAGTTCTTC. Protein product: CASSLVGRDEQFF.

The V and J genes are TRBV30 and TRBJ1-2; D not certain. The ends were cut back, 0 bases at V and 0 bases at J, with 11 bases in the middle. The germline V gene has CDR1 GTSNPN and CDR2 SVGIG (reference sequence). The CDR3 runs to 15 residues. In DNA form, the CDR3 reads TGTGCCTGGAGTGTACTCTGGGCCCCTAACTATGGCTACACCTTC. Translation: CAWSVLWAPNYGYTF.

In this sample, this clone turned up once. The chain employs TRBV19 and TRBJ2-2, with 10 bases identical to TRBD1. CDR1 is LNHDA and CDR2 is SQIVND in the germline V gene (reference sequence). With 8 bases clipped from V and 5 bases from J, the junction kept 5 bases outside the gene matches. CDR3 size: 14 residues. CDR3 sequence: CASSDRGGTGELFF. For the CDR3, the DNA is TGTGCCAGTTCGGACAGGGGGGGAACCGGGGAGCTGTTTTTT.

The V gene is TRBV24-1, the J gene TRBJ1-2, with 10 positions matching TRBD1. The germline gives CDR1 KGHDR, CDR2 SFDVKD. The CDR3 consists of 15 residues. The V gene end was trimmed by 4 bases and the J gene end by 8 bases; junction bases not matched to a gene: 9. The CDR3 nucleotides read TGTGCCACCAGTGACTGGGACAGGGGTAGGATGGGCTACACCTTC. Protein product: CATSDWDRGRMGYTF.

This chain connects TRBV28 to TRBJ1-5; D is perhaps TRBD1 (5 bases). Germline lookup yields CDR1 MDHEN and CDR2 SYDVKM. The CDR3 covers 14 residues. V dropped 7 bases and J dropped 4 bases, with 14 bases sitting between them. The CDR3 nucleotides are TGTGCCAGCACCCTCCCGGGGGGTAATCAGCCCCAGCATTTT. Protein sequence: CASTLPGGNQPQHF.

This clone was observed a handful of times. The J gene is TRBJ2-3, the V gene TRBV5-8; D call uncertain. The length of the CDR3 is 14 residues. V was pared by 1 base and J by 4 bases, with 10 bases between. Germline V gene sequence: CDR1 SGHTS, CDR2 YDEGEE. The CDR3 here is CASSLLAASDTQYF. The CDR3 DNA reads TGTGCCAGCAGCTTGCTCGCGGCTTCAGATACGCAGTATTTT. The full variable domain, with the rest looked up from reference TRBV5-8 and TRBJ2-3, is EAGVTQSPTHLIKTRGQQATLRCSPISGHTSVYWYQQALGLGLQFLLWYDEGEERNRGNFPPRFSGRQFPNYSSELNVNALELEDSALYLCASSLLAASDTQYFGPGTRLTVL.

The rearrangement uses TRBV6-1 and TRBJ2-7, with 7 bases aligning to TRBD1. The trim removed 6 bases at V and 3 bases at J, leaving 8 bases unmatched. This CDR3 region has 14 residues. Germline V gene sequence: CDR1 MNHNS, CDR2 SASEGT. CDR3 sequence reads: CASSTRQGLYEQYV. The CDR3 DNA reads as TGTGCCAGCAGCACACGACAGGGTCTCTACGAGCAGTACGTC.

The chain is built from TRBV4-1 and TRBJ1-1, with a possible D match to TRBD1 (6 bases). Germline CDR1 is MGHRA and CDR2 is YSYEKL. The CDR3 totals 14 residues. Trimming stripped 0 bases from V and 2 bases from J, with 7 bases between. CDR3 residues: CASSQDRGNTEAFF. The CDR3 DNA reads TGCGCCAGCAGCCAAGACAGGGGTAACACTGAAGCTTTCTTT.

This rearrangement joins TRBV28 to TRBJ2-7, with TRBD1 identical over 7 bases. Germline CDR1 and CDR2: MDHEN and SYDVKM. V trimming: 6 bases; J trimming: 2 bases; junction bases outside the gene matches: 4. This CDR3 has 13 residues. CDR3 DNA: TGTGCCAGCAGGCGACAGGGAACCTACGAGCAGTACTTC. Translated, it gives CASRRQGTYEQYF.

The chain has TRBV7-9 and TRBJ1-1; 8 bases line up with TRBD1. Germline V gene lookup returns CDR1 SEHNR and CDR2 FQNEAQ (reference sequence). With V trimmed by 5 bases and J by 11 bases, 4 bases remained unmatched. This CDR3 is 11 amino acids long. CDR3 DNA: TGTGCCAGCAGCGGACAGGGCGTGGCTTTCTTT. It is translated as CASSGQGVAFF.

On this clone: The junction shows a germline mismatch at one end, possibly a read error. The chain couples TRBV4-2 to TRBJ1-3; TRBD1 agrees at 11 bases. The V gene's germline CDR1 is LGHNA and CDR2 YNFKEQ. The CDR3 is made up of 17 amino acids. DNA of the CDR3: TGTGCCAGCAGCCAGGTATATGGACAGGGGGCTGGTAACACCATATATTTT. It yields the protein CASSQVYGQGAGNTIYF.